One sample yielded the 24 T cell receptor beta chains listed below, sequenced in a study of blood T cell repertoires in COVID-19. TCRdb's copy holds only in-frame clones and misses some; the assay was immunoSEQ multiplex PCR. The sample lists tens of thousands of clones; approximately 80% were seen once. The sequencing sample was made of peripheral blood. The receptors originated from a human donor in a cohort sampled during active COVID-19.

The chain joins TRBV15 to TRBJ1-5; the D is unclear. CDR3 length equals 15 residues. CDR1 and CDR2 (germline): LNHNV, YYDKDF (reference sequence). Trimming took 5 bases from V and 1 from J, leaving 12 bases between them. This CDR3 reads CATSLFPNSNQPQHF. The CDR3 coding sequence is TGTGCCACCAGCCTATTTCCAAACAGCAATCAGCCCCAGCATTTT.

The chain is built from TRBV6-5 and TRBJ1-6; D is perhaps TRBD1 (5 bases). In germline, CDR1 is MNHEY, CDR2 SVGAGI. Trimming shortened V by 11 bases and J by 1 base, and 12 bases separated the two germline ends. The length of the CDR3 is 14 residues. CDR3 region: CAAQGGSYNSPLHF. The CDR3, as DNA: TGTGCCGCCCAGGGTGGGTCCTATAATTCACCCCTCCACTTT.

The V and J genes are TRBV6-5 and TRBJ2-1; 7 bases line up with TRBD2. Losses at the gene ends were 6 bases for V and 11 bases for J; bases not matched to a gene: 13. The CDR3 has 14 residues. The germline V gene encodes CDR1 MNHEY and CDR2 SVGAGI. CDR3 nucleotide sequence: TGTGCCAGCAGCTCTAGCTTAGAGGGGACTAAGCAGTTCTTC. Protein product: CASSSSLEGTKQFF.

This clone has just one count. J is TRBJ2-2 and V is TRBV11-3, with D unclear. CDR1 and CDR2 from the germline V gene are SGHNT and YENEEA. The length of the CDR3 is 13 residues. V was clipped by 5 bases and J by 1 base, with 5 bases between them. The CDR3 DNA reads as TGTGCCAGCAGCACGGGGAACACCGGGGAGCTGTTTTTT. It is translated as CASSTGNTGELFF.

This clone came up a few times. V and J are TRBV24-1 and TRBJ1-2, with D possibly being TRBD1 (5 bases). The germline V and J ends were trimmed by 4 bases and 6 bases, with 8 bases remaining between them. The CDR3 covers 12 residues. The germline gives CDR1 KGHDR, CDR2 SFDVKD. DNA of the CDR3: TGTGCCACCAGTGAGGACACGAATGGCTACACCTTC. Amino acids: CATSEDTNGYTF.

The V gene is TRBV27, the J gene TRBJ2-7; 12 bases fit TRBD2. The CDR3 has 16 residues. Losses at the gene ends were 5 bases for V and 0 bases for J; bases not matched to a gene: 5. Germline V CDR1 and CDR2: MNHEY, SMNVEV (reference sequence). CDR3 coding DNA: TGTGCCAGCAGTCCATCACTAGCGGGAGGCTCCTACGAGCAGTACTTC. Amino acids: CASSPSLAGGSYEQYF.

The chain uses TRBV6-4 and TRBJ1-1; 7 nucleotides match TRBD1. CDR1 and CDR2 (germline): MRHNA, SNTAGT. The CDR3 is made up of 14 amino acids. Unmatched junction bases numbered 6, after V lost 4 bases and J lost 4 bases. In DNA, the CDR3 is TGTGCCAGCAGTGCTGACAGGGTGGGCACTGAAGCTTTCTTT. Its protein is CASSADRVGTEAFF.

In its sample, this clone was seen once. The CDR3 spells CASSLGGTPSYEQYF. CDR3 nucleotides: TGTGCCAGCAGCCTCGGGGGGACTCCCTCCTACGAGCAGTACTTC. V usage is TRBV27 and J usage is TRBJ2-7, with 7 bases identical to TRBD2. CDR1 MNHEY and CDR2 SMNVEV come from the germline V gene (reference sequence). V shed 6 bases and J 0 bases; nucleotides not matched to a gene: 8. The CDR3 sequence is 15 residues long.

This chain joins TRBV7-8 and TRBJ1-2, with 7 positions matching TRBD1. Germline trimming cut 6 bases from V and 6 bases from J; bases unmatched to any gene: 7. This CDR3 region has 13 residues. In germline, CDR1 is SGHVS, CDR2 FQNEAQ. Written as DNA, the CDR3 is TGTGCCAGCAGTTTACAGGGGTCCCATGGCTACACCTTC. Amino acid sequence: CASSLQGSHGYTF.

The sample holds a few counts of this clone. The chain recombines TRBV18 with TRBJ2-7; tentative D call: TRBD1 (5 bases). The CDR3 contains 13 residues. Trimming removed 3 bases at V and 5 bases at J, with 11 bases between. Germline-derived CDR1 and CDR2 are KGHSH and LQKENI. CDR3 DNA sequence: TGTGCCAGCTCACCTGACAGTTTCCACGAGCAGTACTTC. Translating gives CASSPDSFHEQYF.

This chain's CDR3 is CASSQTTGGFSYNEQFF. The DNA for the CDR3 is TGTGCCAGCAGCCAAACGACAGGGGGCTTCTCCTACAATGAGCAGTTCTTC. V usage is TRBV14 and J usage is TRBJ2-1, with 10 bases aligning to TRBD1. The CDR3 is made up of 17 amino acids. Germline-derived CDR1 and CDR2 are SGHDN and FVKESK. Unmatched junction bases numbered 4, after V lost 2 bases and J lost 0 bases.

The rearrangement links TRBV6-5 to TRBJ2-1, with a tentative D call TRBD2 (5 bases). The CDR3 loop spans 16 amino acids. Germline V gene lookup returns CDR1 MNHEY and CDR2 SVGAGI. Trimming left V 0 bases short and J 7 bases short, with 16 bases between. DNA for the CDR3: TGTGCCAGCAGTTACTCTGGCGGGTCTAGAGGGAATGAGCAGTTCTTC. It codes for CASSYSGGSRGNEQFF.

V and J are TRBV5-8 and TRBJ1-2; TRBD1 might be the D (5 bases). This CDR3 is built from 14 residues. The V and J ends lost 2 bases and 8 bases respectively, with 16 bases between them. The germline gives CDR1 SGHTS, CDR2 YDEGEE. The CDR3 DNA follows: TGTGCCAGCAGCTTCCGACAGCCTCCCAGAGGCTACACCTTC. It yields the protein CASSFRQPPRGYTF.

The rearrangement links TRBV2 to TRBJ1-4; 11 bases agree with TRBD1. The CDR3 is made up of 16 amino acids. V lost 4 bases to trimming and J lost 2 bases; unmatched junction nucleotides: 3. The germline CDR1 and CDR2 sequences are SNHLY and FYNNEI. The CDR3 nucleotides read TGTGCCAGCAGTGGGGACAGGGGGAGCACTAATGAAAAACTGTTTTTT. Translating it yields CASSGDRGSTNEKLFF.

The rearrangement joins TRBV6-5 to TRBJ1-1; D might be TRBD1 (6 bases). The CDR3 is made up of 14 amino acids. Germline V gene sequence: CDR1 MNHEY, CDR2 SVGAGI. V shed 6 bases and J shed 2 bases, with 13 bases lying between them. In DNA, the CDR3 is TGTGCCAGCAGCTTCGGTGGGGGCAACACTGAAGCTTTCTTT. As protein: CASSFGGGNTEAFF.

J is TRBJ2-7 and V is TRBV7-9; 13 nucleotides align to TRBD2. This CDR3 is built from 16 residues. Germline assignment: CDR1 SEHNR and CDR2 FQNEAQ (reference sequence). V trimming: 5 bases; J trimming: 3 bases; junction bases outside the gene matches: 7. The CDR3 DNA reads as TGTGCCAGCAGCCTACCCCGGACTAGCGGGAGCTACGAGCAGTACTTC. This encodes CASSLPRTSGSYEQYF.

The chain joins TRBV3-1 (or the pseudogene TRBV3-2) to TRBJ1-2; possible D gene TRBD1, 6 bases. Germline V gene data show CDR1 as LGHDT and CDR2 as YNNKEL (reference sequence). The V end lost 7 bases, the J end lost 6 bases, and 12 bases lay between the germline ends. The length of the CDR3 is 12 residues. In nucleotides, the CDR3 is TGTGCCAGCAAAACAGGGAACGATGGCTACACCTTC. Translating it yields CASKTGNDGYTF.

The V and J genes are TRBV10-3 and TRBJ2-7, with D perhaps TRBD1 (5 bases). CDR1 and CDR2 (germline): ENHRY, SYGVKD. The CDR3 has 13 residues. The V end lost 6 bases, the J end lost 3 bases, and 12 bases lay between the germline ends. The CDR3 sequence is CAIRTGQVYEQYF. CDR3 sequence (DNA): TGTGCCATCAGAACCGGACAAGTCTACGAGCAGTACTTC.

The chain has TRBV11-3 and TRBJ2-1; the D gene is possibly TRBD2 (6 bases). CDR1 and CDR2 (germline): SGHNT, YENEEA. V lost 6 bases and J lost 7, with 16 bases in between. CDR3 length: 14 amino acids. CDR3 DNA sequence: TGTGCCAGCAGTCTCGGGGCTGCGGGGAATGAGCAGTTCTTC. This codes for CASSLGAAGNEQFF.

This chain uses TRBV29-1 with TRBJ1-2, with 7 bases lining up with TRBD1. The CDR3 spans 13 residues. Losses at the gene ends were 4 bases for V and 8 bases for J; bases not matched to a gene: 10. CDR1 SQVTM and CDR2 ANQGSEA come from the germline V gene. The DNA for the CDR3 is TGCAGCGTTGGGGCCACAGGAGGGGGCGGCTACACCTTC. It yields the protein CSVGATGGGGYTF.

This sequence joins TRBV6-1 and TRBJ1-5, with D perhaps TRBD1 (5 bases). The CDR3 is made up of 13 amino acids. Trimming pared 3 bases from V and 5 bases from J, leaving 8 bases between. Germline CDR1 is MNHNS and CDR2 is SASEGT. The DNA for the CDR3 is TGTGCCAGCAGTGACAGGGAGGATCAGCCCCAGCATTTT. Translating gives CASSDREDQPQHF.

V gene TRBV18 combines with J gene TRBJ2-6; D is uncertain. Trimming removed 5 bases from V and 2 bases from J, with 7 bases in between. The CDR3 runs 14 residues. The germline V gene has CDR1 KGHSH and CDR2 LQKENI. The CDR3 nucleotides are TGTGCCAGCTCATCAGGAACTGGGGCCAACGTCCTGACTTTC. It translates to CASSSGTGANVLTF.

J is TRBJ2-1 and V is TRBV6-5; 8 nucleotides line up with TRBD1. The CDR3 has 15 residues. J lost 4 bases, V lost 10 bases, and 12 bases had no gene match. CDR1 is MNHEY and CDR2 is SVGAGI in the germline V gene. CDR3 loop: CATTPGTGPYNEQFF. The CDR3, as DNA: TGTGCCACCACACCAGGGACAGGTCCTTACAATGAGCAGTTCTTC.

The rearrangement uses TRBV4-1 and TRBJ2-7, with a weak D call TRBD1 (6 bases). Germline-derived CDR1 and CDR2 are MGHRA and YSYEKL. The CDR3 consists of 16 residues. V was cut by 8 bases and J by 5 bases, with 25 bases left in between. The CDR3 loop reads CASLKRQVPVQDEQYF. Here the CDR3 DNA reads TGCGCCAGCCTTAAGCGACAGGTACCGGTTCAGGACGAGCAGTACTTC.